This T cell receptor (beta chain) was found in a study of CD8+ T cells in alopecia areata (dated by TCRdb to the late 2010s). Background on the whole study: The treated patients took part in an open-label pilot trial in which moderate-to-severe alopecia areata was treated with oral tofacitinib at 5 to 10 mg twice daily. Patients stayed on tofacitinib for 6 to 18 months and then had 6 months of follow-up off drug so that delayed response and recurrence could be assessed. For the treated patients, the SALT score, which quantifies what percentage of scalp surface area is affected, served as the measure of disease severity. In both human patients and the C3H/HeJ mouse model, the study applied high-throughput TCRbeta sequencing to look at T cell clonal expansion in alopecia areata. On the human side, TCRbeta sequencing was run on scalp tissue and on sorted CD4+ and CD8+ peripheral blood T cells from healthy controls and from alopecia areata patients with either patchy or totalis/universalis disease. Tofacitinib-treated patients had biopsies at baseline and at 4 and 24 weeks of treatment, with a later scalp biopsy in several patients. Scalp clonality was compared among normal scalp (n=4), patchy alopecia areata scalp (n=8), and alopecia totalis/universalis scalp (n=8). RNA was obtained with the PAXgene miRNA kit for fixed scalp, the miRNeasy kit for PBMCs, and the RNeasy kit for mouse skin. TCRbeta CDR3 regions were amplified by immunoSEQ multiplex PCR using 35 Vbeta forward and 13 Jbeta reverse primers. Broad study findings and their caveats: Higher clonality and more expanded CD8+ clones were observed in lesional scalp than in normal scalp, particularly in alopecia totalis/universalis, a finding suggestive of antigenic drive. The treated cohort was small, with a single nonresponder, so links between baseline CD8+ expansion and response need larger studies. Many expanded lesional clones persisted in scalp and blood during tofacitinib treatment, which may partly explain relapse after stopping treatment. Scalp clonality and the number of expanded CD8+ clones among the top 100 scalp clones were significantly decreased by tofacitinib. Shared TCR sequences between patients were less evident than in mice, which may be partly attributable to HLA diversity in the patient population. Unlike mouse skin, where gammadelta T cells dominate, normal human skin contains resident alphabeta T cells that get sequenced too, which complicates analysis of the scalp TCR repertoire.

This specimen's time point label, per the study, means: around 24 weeks on oral tofacitinib. The treatment or condition label of this sample denotes: oral pan-JAK inhibitor, 5-10 mg twice daily. From alopecia areata patients, peripheral blood was collected along with lesional scalp punch biopsies. PBMCs were isolated by density centrifugation and stained for CD3, CD4 and CD8, after which CD4+ and CD8+ T cells were sorted on a FACSAria. Library construction relied on the immunoSEQ multiplex PCR assay. To provide template for TCR sequencing, every sample had RNA extracted and reverse transcribed into cDNA. SuperScript III was used to make first-strand cDNA, primed with a 2:1 mix of oligo-dT and random hexamers. A synthetic immune receptor repertoire was used to assess amplification bias, and residual bias was removed computationally. The authors' pipeline ran thus. Raw reads were preprocessed to remove errors, and CDR3 was defined according to IMGT conventions as the region from the conserved cysteine to phenylalanine. Clonality was calculated as 1 minus Shannon entropy normalized by log2 of the number of productive unique TCRs. CD4 or CD8 identity of scalp clones was inferred by cross-referencing scalp TCRbeta sequences with sorted blood CD4 and CD8 repertoires. TCRdb holds this immuneACCESS table with in-frame rearrangements only. Some clones are missing; in checked studies, unresolved V genes explain under half, and the rest has no known cause. V, J and clone size are those of that table, while D and trimming were read from the DNA. The sample records around 270,000 clones, roughly 64% of which are singletons. 1.8% of the sample is taken by the ten largest.

The germline V gene gives CDR1 as LGHNA and CDR2 as YNFKEQ. From cysteine to phenylalanine, the CDR3 is 16 amino acids long. Solely the CDR3 DNA is kept, with 48 bases framed from the first base. Relative to germline, V is missing 0 bases and J is missing 0 bases, with 3 bases of the junction outside any gene match. Concerning this clone: The specificity of this receptor is unknown. No clone much larger than this one lies a single base away; base qualities are absent.

Specimen: CD4+ T cells sorted from blood, collected at week 24, from a patient treated with tofacitinib. The clonotype originates from a human donor with alopecia areata. The rearranged segments are TRBV4-2 and TRBJ2-3; 7 middle bases align to TRBD2. The bases are TGTGCCAGCAGCCAAGAAGCGGGGCAAAGCACAGATACGCAGTATTTT. Its translation reads: CASSQEAGQSTDTQYF.